This T cell receptor beta chain was identified in a study of regulatory T cells in long-lasting Graves disease. Background on the study: A definition of persistent Graves' disease required over 5 years of antithyroid drugs plus positive TSH receptor antibodies.

As to this clonotype: Its antigen remains unidentified.

To make TCR beta libraries, researchers used iRepertoire HTBI primers and Arm-PCR of CDR3 regions. MiXCR, applied by TCRdb to the multiplex PCR reads, yields one record per CDR3 protein. The data contain 400,000 to 600,000 distinct CDR3 sequences, 20% to 25% of them seen just once; the ten biggest clones take up about 6.6%. Overall study results and limits: The persistent group shared 2,700 or so public clonotypes, more than the roughly 970 shared by new patients. The study found TRBV28, TRBJ1-2 and TRBJ2-5 favored in persistent disease.

V gave up 0 bases and J gave up 2 bases; unmatched junction bases: 7. This CDR3 region has 19 residues. The V gene's germline CDR1 is SGHRS and CDR2 YFSETQ. Described time point: persistent/refractory GD, antithyroid drugs over 5 years with positive TRAb. PBMCs were the source of the RNA used for TCR sequencing. By American Thyroid Association guidelines, Graves' disease was diagnosed in the cohort. V usage is TRBV5-1 and J usage is TRBJ2-2; 13 nucleotides agree with TRBD2. The sequences come from peripheral blood mononuclear cells (PBMCs), collected when the disease was refractory, from a patient treated with antithyroid drugs. The receptor's source is a female donor with Graves disease. The DNA for the CDR3 is TGCGCCAGCAGCTTGGCGGGGACTAGCGGGGCGATAAACACCGGGGAGCTGTTTTTT. Translated, it gives CASSLAGTSGAINTGELFF.